The rows below give T cell receptor beta chains drawn from one sample of a study of regulatory T cells in long-lasting Graves disease. TCRdb analysed the multiplex PCR reads with MiXCR anew, one entry per CDR3 protein. The sample contains about 350,000 distinct CDR3 sequences, 16% of which appear only once. The data were also submitted as part of a second study, on T cells in Graves' hyperthyroidism and ophthalmopathy.

Sequenced here: peripheral blood mononuclear cells (PBMCs), sampled at new diagnosis, from a patient treated with antithyroid drugs. Receptors were obtained from a woman under 30 with Graves disease. Both conserved end residues are part of each CDR3. A D gene is named only where the DNA matches it firmly. Clone size is stated in some rows and not others, as once, few, many or a class when expanded.

D gene	J gene	V gene	clone size	CDR3 DNA	CDR3 protein
TRBD2	TRBJ2-2	TRBV9	few	TGTGCCAGCAGCGGCCAGGCATTGGGACTAGCGGGAACCGGGGAGCTGTTTTTT	CASSGQALGLAGTGELFF
.	TRBJ2-7	TRBV3-1	.	TGTGCCAGCAGCCATGGGGGACTTGGCGAGCAGTACTTC	CASSHGGLGEQYF
TRBD1	TRBJ1-2	TRBV12-3/TRBV12-4	few	TGTGCCAGCAGGAAACAGGGGCATTATGGCTACACCTTC	CASRKQGHYGYTF
.	TRBJ2-7	TRBV5-1	many	TGCGCCAGCAGCGACAGAGATGGCTACGAGCAGTACTTC	CASSDRDGYEQYF
.	TRBJ2-1	TRBV20-1	.	TGCAGTGCTACCCGCCCCAAACGGTTCTTAGGGGACCAAGGACTATTTTACAATGAGCAGTTCTTC	CSATRPKRFLGDQGLFYNEQFF
.	TRBJ1-2	TRBV4-1	.	TGCGCCAGCAGCCAAGCTGGGGGCGGCTATGGCTACACCTTC	CASSQAGGGYGYTF
.	TRBJ2-1	TRBV11-2	many	TGTGCCAGCAGCTTAGAAGGGCCGCGGGCCAGCTCCTACAATGAGCAGTTCTTC	CASSLEGPRASSYNEQFF
TRBD1	TRBJ2-7	TRBV19	.	TGTGCCAGTATCGGGGACAGATACTACGAGCAGTACTTC	CASIGDRYYEQYF
TRBD1	TRBJ1-1	TRBV5-1	.	TGCGCCAGCAGCATCCCCGGGACAGGGAACACTGAAGCTTTCTTT	CASSIPGTGNTEAFF
TRBD1	TRBJ1-6	TRBV28	many	TGTGCCAGCCGTACGACAGGGTCTAATTCACCCCTCCACTTT	CASRTTGSNSPLHF
.	TRBJ2-7	TRBV24-1	many	TGTGCCACCAGTGATGGTGGGGCGACCCCCTACGAGCAGTACTTC	CATSDGGATPYEQYF
TRBD1	TRBJ1-4	TRBV7-3	few	TGTGCCAGCAGTCTTACAGGGGAATTTGCAACTAATGAAAAACTGTTTTTT	CASSLTGEFATNEKLFF
TRBD1	TRBJ1-1	TRBV7-2	many	TGTGCCAGCAGCCCCCGGGACAGGGGCCCGGGGGCTGAAGCTTTCTTT	CASSPRDRGPGAEAFF
TRBD1	TRBJ1-1	TRBV5-4	few	TGTGCCAGCAGCTCCTACACTTCGGACAGGCACACTGAAGCTTTCTTT	CASSSYTSDRHTEAFF
.	TRBJ1-6	TRBV6-2/TRBV6-3	many	TGTGCCAGCAGTTACGAACCCTATAATTCACCCCTCCACTTT	CASSYEPYNSPLHF
TRBD1	TRBJ1-1	TRBV6-1	.	TGTGCCAGCAGTCATCCTGACAGGGCACGGGGTACTGAAGCTTTCTTT	CASSHPDRARGTEAFF
TRBD2	TRBJ2-7	TRBV3-1	many	TGTGCCAGCAGCCAGACTAGCGACTGGTACGAGCAGTACTTC	CASSQTSDWYEQYF
.	TRBJ2-3	TRBV5-8	many	TGTGCCAGCAGCTTATGGGGAGCCACAGATACGCAGTATTTT	CASSLWGATDTQYF
TRBD1	TRBJ2-7	TRBV3-1	many	TGTGCCAGCAGCCAAGATCGGGGGACAGGTCGCGAGCAGTACTTC	CASSQDRGTGREQYF
TRBD2	TRBJ2-7	TRBV9	few	TGTGCCAGCAGCGTAGGAGCGAGCGGGGGCCCAGAGGGGAAGGAGCAGTACTTC	CASSVGASGGPEGKEQYF
.	TRBJ1-1	TRBV30	few	TGTGCCTGGAGAGATCTAACAGGGAACACTGAAGCTTTCTTT	CAWRDLTGNTEAFF
.	TRBJ1-2	TRBV30	.	TGTGCCTGGAGAGTACTGGGCCGGGGGGCCTATGGCTACACCTTC	CAWRVLGRGAYGYTF
.	TRBJ2-1	TRBV19	many	TGTGCCAGTAGTACTAGCGCGAGCTCCTACAATGAGCAGTTCTTC	CASSTSASSYNEQFF
.	TRBJ2-5	TRBV5-1	many	TGCGCCAGCACCGGGCAGGAGACCCAGTACTTC	CASTGQETQYF
.	TRBJ2-5	TRBV18	many	TGTGCCAGCTCACCGAGGACATTAAACCGGGGAGAGACCCAGTACTTC	CASSPRTLNRGETQYF
.	TRBJ1-1	TRBV6-2/TRBV6-3	many	TGTGCCAGCACTACGACACTGAACACTGAAGCTTTCTTT	CASTTTLNTEAFF
.	TRBJ1-5	TRBV20-1	many	TGCAGTGCTAGCTCGGGGAGGTATCAGCCCCAGCATTTT	CSASSGRYQPQHF
.	TRBJ2-7	TRBV6-1	many	TGTGCCAGCAGTGCGGAGACTATCTCCTACGAGCAGTACTTC	CASSAETISYEQYF
.	TRBJ2-1	TRBV5-4	.	TGTGCCAGCAGCTCGCGGGGGCTCGGGGATGAGCAGTTCTTC	CASSSRGLGDEQFF
.	TRBJ2-7	TRBV27	many	TGTGCCAGCAGTTTGGCCAGGACCTACGAGCAGTACTTC	CASSLARTYEQYF